This T cell receptor beta chain derives from a study of cytomegalovirus exposure and HLA in healthy donors. Notes on this clone: Its target is unknown.

Study-wide results and caveats: Some V segments, including TRBV6-2 and TRBV6-3, were excluded as indistinguishable.

The trim removed 5 bases at V and 0 bases at J, leaving 6 bases unmatched. Germline V gene sequence: CDR1 SEHNR, CDR2 FQNEAQ (reference sequence). This CDR3 region has 15 residues. It was with 60 Vbeta and 13 Jbeta primers that the PCR ran. Assay used: immunoSEQ multiplex PCR; TCRdb lists only in-frame clones, some missing. The sample yields about 140,000 clones, around 77% seen once. This chain connects TRBV7-9 to TRBJ1-1; 7 bases are shared with TRBD1. Sequences were obtained from PBMCs. This clonotype was obtained from a woman between 50 and 59 years old in good health and CMV-seronegative. CDR3 in DNA: TGTGCCAGCAGCCCGGGACAGCCCCTGAACACTGAAGCTTTCTTT. Its protein product is CASSPGQPLNTEAFF. The full variable domain, with the rest looked up from reference TRBV7-9 and TRBJ1-1, is DTGVSQNPRHKITKRGQNVTFRCDPISEHNRLYWYRQTLGQGPEFLTYFQNEAQLEKSRLLSDRFSAERPKGSFSTLEIQRTEQGDSAMYLCASSPGQPLNTEAFFGQGTRLTVV.